Shown below are 24 T cell receptor beta chains from a single sample sequenced in a study of neurological immune-mediated disorders (dated by TCRdb to between 2018 and 2021). The library was made by 5' RACE. Sequencing used an Illumina HiSeq 2500. The public reads were reanalyzed by TCRdb: fastp trimming at Q25, MiXCR alignment, in-frame beta chains only. Records with the same CDR3 protein are collapsed into one entry carrying the most frequent genes and DNA. The sample table holds about 45,000 distinct CDR3 sequences, of which approximately 15% were seen once. Of the sample, roughly an eighth is held by the ten largest clones. Sample time point, as interpreted from the label and publication: longitudinal time-point 3. Input material: PBMCs. The receptors were gathered from a man aged 25 to 40 in good health.

This clonotype was picked up many times. This chain joins TRBV7-2 and TRBJ1-2, with D tentatively TRBD1 (6 bases). Germline CDR1 SGHTA, CDR2 FQGNSA. The CDR3 covers 15 residues. V was pared by 2 bases and J by 2 bases, with 12 bases between. CDR3 in DNA: TGTGCCAGCAGCTTATCTACTGGGGGCAACTATGGCTACACCTTC. Its translation is CASSLSTGGNYGYTF.

The CDR3: CASSPGLSSYNEQFF. DNA of the CDR3: TGTGCCAGCTCACCTGGACTCAGCTCCTACAATGAGCAGTTCTTC. This chain connects TRBV18 to TRBJ2-1; possible D gene TRBD2, 5 bases. Germline V lookup: CDR1 KGHSH, CDR2 LQKENI. The CDR3 sequence is 15 residues long. Deletions cut 3 bases from V and 0 bases from J, with 9 bases between.

This clonotype was seen many times. The chain couples TRBV5-1 to TRBJ2-7, with D possibly TRBD1 on 6 matching bases. Germline V lookup: CDR1 SGHRS, CDR2 YFSETQ. The CDR3 contains 12 residues. V gave up 4 bases and J gave up 5 bases, with 10 bases separating them. In DNA, the CDR3 is TGCGCCAGCAGCCTGCACAGGGACGAGCAGTACTTC. Residues: CASSLHRDEQYF.

There are many counts of this clonotype. The rearrangement joins TRBV12-3 or TRBV12-4 to TRBJ2-1; tentatively, D is TRBD1 (5 bases). The V gene lost 8 bases and the J gene lost 0 bases, with 8 bases spanning the gap. This CDR3 spans 13 amino acids. CDR3 region: CASGANSYNEQFF. For the CDR3, the DNA is TGTGCCAGCGGGGCTAACTCCTACAATGAGCAGTTCTTC.

Here the CDR3 DNA reads TGTGCCAGCAGCTTAGTTTTGGAGGGCACCGGGGAGCTGTTTTTT. Translation: CASSLVLEGTGELFF. The chain uses TRBV7-6 and TRBJ2-2; a possible D gene is TRBD2 (6 bases). The CDR3 covers 15 residues. Germline assignment: CDR1 SGHVS and CDR2 FNYEAQ. With 1 base removed from V and 4 bases from J, the gap between germline ends came to 10 bases.

This clonotype was seen ten or more times. This chain joins TRBV7-2 and TRBJ2-5, with 9 positions matching TRBD1. Germline-derived CDR1 and CDR2 are SGHTA and FQGNSA. J was trimmed by 7 bases and V by 2 bases; bases with no gene match: 20. CDR3 length equals 19 residues. The CDR3 DNA reads as TGTGCCAGCAGCTTAAGGAATTGGCCGGGACAGGGTCCCCTTGGGACCCAGTACTTC. As protein: CASSLRNWPGQGPLGTQYF.

This clonotype has ten or more counts. The CDR3 region is CASSQELAHTDTQYF. The CDR3 nucleotides read TGTGCCAGCAGCCAAGAACTAGCGCACACAGATACGCAGTATTTT. The chain recombines TRBV4-2 with TRBJ2-3; 7 bases align to TRBD2. This CDR3 has 15 residues. With 0 bases clipped from V and 2 bases from J, the junction kept 2 bases outside the gene matches. CDR1 and CDR2 (germline): LGHNA, YNFKEQ.

In its sample, this clonotype was seen many times. The CDR3 bases are TGTGCCAGCAGCTTTTCGCTAGCGGCCCAAGAGACCCAGTACTTC. Encoded protein: CASSFSLAAQETQYF. The chain recombines TRBV7-2 with TRBJ2-5; 7 nucleotides line up with TRBD2. V lost 3 bases, J lost 1 base, and 5 bases stayed unmatched. Looked up from germline, CDR1 is SGHTA and CDR2 is FQGNSA. This CDR3 is 15 amino acids long.

V gene TRBV20-1 combines with J gene TRBJ2-5; 7 nucleotides agree with TRBD2. The CDR3 totals 18 residues. With V trimmed by 0 bases and J by 2 bases, 15 bases remained unmatched. Germline CDR1 DFQATT, CDR2 SNEGSKA (reference sequence). The CDR3 DNA reads TGCAGTGCTAGAGACTGGGGGAGGGGACTCAGAGAACAAGAGACCCAGTACTTC. It yields the protein CSARDWGRGLREQETQYF.

Many counts were recorded for this clonotype. The J gene is TRBJ2-1, the V gene TRBV5-1; 7 bases map to TRBD2. CDR3 length: 16 residues. Germline V gives CDR1 SGHRS, CDR2 YFSETQ. Trimming at V came to 0 bases and at J to 2 bases, leaving 5 bases not matched to a gene. Written as DNA, the CDR3 is TGCGCCAGCAGCTTGGTGTCTAGCGGAACCTACAATGAGCAGTTCTTC. Translated, it gives CASSLVSSGTYNEQFF.

This clonotype was counted at least ten times. V is TRBV6-1 and J is TRBJ2-3; D is unclear. The length of the CDR3 is 16 residues. V was pared by 8 bases and J by 2 bases, with 20 bases between. CDR1 is MNHNS, CDR2 SASEGT, per germline. The CDR3 DNA is TGTGCCAGCTCCCCGGCGCCAAGACCCCTCACAGATACGCAGTATTTT. Its translation is CASSPAPRPLTDTQYF.

Many counts were recorded for this clonotype. The chain links TRBV20-1 to TRBJ2-1, with no clear D. Germline values: CDR1 DFQATT, CDR2 SNEGSKA (reference sequence). The CDR3 consists of 13 residues. Trimming removed 5 bases from V and 5 bases from J, with 13 bases in between. The CDR3 DNA is TGCAGTGCTCAAGGTCAGCTAGACAATGAGCAGTTCTTC. Amino acid sequence: CSAQGQLDNEQFF.

This clonotype was detected many times. The V gene is TRBV20-1, the J gene TRBJ2-1, with 11 bases identical to TRBD2. Trimming removed 5 bases from V and 6 bases from J; junction bases left unmatched: 9. The CDR3 length is 15 residues. In germline, CDR1 is DFQATT, CDR2 SNEGSKA (reference sequence). The CDR3 loop reads CSAPPLAGGRNEQFF. The CDR3 DNA follows: TGCAGTGCTCCACCCCTAGCGGGAGGTCGCAATGAGCAGTTCTTC.

This clonotype was found many times. A much larger clone differs from this one at a single base, so this may be a read error. This rearrangement joins TRBV9 to TRBJ2-7, with 10 bases that match TRBD1. Germline lookup yields CDR1 SGDLS and CDR2 YYNGEE. This CDR3 spans 15 amino acids. As DNA, the CDR3 is TGTGCCAACAGCGAAGAAGGACAGGGGGCCTACGAGCAGTACTTC. It yields the protein CANSEEGQGAYEQYF. The variable domain in full, with the rest retrieved from reference TRBV9 and TRBJ2-7, is DSGVTQTPKHLITATGQRVTLRCSPRSGDLSVYWYQQSLDQGLQFLIQYYNGEERAKGNILERFSAQQFPDLHSELNLSSLELGDSALYFCANSEEGQGAYEQYFGPGTRLTVT.

Many counts were recorded for this clonotype. This chain connects TRBV28 to TRBJ2-1; no clear D. This CDR3 has 13 residues. The germline V gene encodes CDR1 MDHEN and CDR2 SYDVKM. Trimming left V 4 bases short and J 6 bases short, with 10 bases between. CDR3 DNA: TGTGCCAGCAGTTCCCCCCTTAGCAATGAGCAGTTCTTC. This translates into CASSSPLSNEQFF. Full variable domain (rest looked up from reference TRBV28 and TRBJ2-1): DVKVTQSSRYLVKRTGEKVFLECVQDMDHENMFWYRQDPGLGLRLIYFSYDVKMKEKGDIPEGYSVSREKKERFSLILESASTNQTSMYLCASSSPLSNEQFFGPGTRLTVL.

Ten or more counts support this clonotype. The chain joins TRBV28 to TRBJ2-7; D might be TRBD1 (5 bases). Germline V CDR1 and CDR2: MDHEN, SYDVKM. V was shortened by 3 bases and J by 3 bases, with 12 bases between the two germline ends. This CDR3 spans 14 amino acids. This CDR3 reads CASSFWTKNYEQYF. The CDR3 DNA reads as TGTGCCAGCAGTTTCTGGACAAAAAACTACGAGCAGTACTTC.

This clonotype was detected ten times or more. The chain couples TRBV5-1 to TRBJ2-5; TRBD1 matches at 7 bases. There are 12 residues in the CDR3. Looked up from germline, CDR1 is SGHRS and CDR2 is YFSETQ. V dropped 7 bases and J dropped 3; count of bases not matched to a gene: 3. The CDR3 protein is CASRQGEETQYF. DNA of the CDR3: TGCGCCAGCCGACAGGGAGAAGAGACCCAGTACTTC.

With respect to this clonotype: Compared with germline, one end of the junction differs, possibly owing to a read error. This chain connects TRBV5-1 to TRBJ2-1; 8 nucleotides agree with TRBD2. The germline V gene has CDR1 SGHRS and CDR2 YFSETQ. The CDR3 is made up of 14 amino acids. The DNA of the CDR3 is TGCGCCAGTAGCTTGGTTAGCGGGAATGATGGGCAGTTCTTC. Translation: CASSLVSGNDGQFF.

This clonotype has a count of ten or more. The genes are TRBV5-5 and TRBJ2-2; D may be TRBD1 (7 bases). This CDR3 contains 16 residues. V was cut by 4 bases and J by 4 bases, with 17 bases left in between. Germline V gene lookup returns CDR1 SGHKS and CDR2 YYEKEE (reference sequence). The CDR3, as DNA: TGTGCCAGCAGCACCGCGGAGGGGGCGCCCACCGGGGAGCTGTTTTTT. Residues: CASSTAEGAPTGELFF. The whole variable domain, filled in from reference TRBV5-5 and TRBJ2-2, reads DAGVTQSPTHLIKTRGQQVTLRCSPISGHKSVSWYQQVLGQGPQFIFQYYEKEERGRGNFPDRFSARQFPNYSSELNVNALLLGDSALYLCASSTAEGAPTGELFFGEGSRLTVL.

This clonotype has a count of ten or more. The J gene is TRBJ1-2, the V gene TRBV7-2, with 8 positions matching TRBD1. Germline CDR1 is SGHTA and CDR2 is FQGNSA. V lost 5 bases to trimming and J lost 7 bases; unmatched junction nucleotides: 9. This CDR3 is built from 14 residues. CDR3 nucleotides: TGTGCCAGCAGCCCCACGACAGGGGTCGGTGGCTACACCTTC. This translates into CASSPTTGVGGYTF.

Ten or more counts support this clonotype. The chain combines TRBV12-3 or TRBV12-4 with TRBJ2-7; TRBD1 is a possible D gene (6 bases). The CDR3 is made up of 15 amino acids. Trimming removed 3 bases from V and 4 bases from J, with 16 bases in between. The CDR3 DNA reads as TGTGCCAGCAGTTTTTCTACTCCGGGACAATACGAGCAGTACTTC. Translation: CASSFSTPGQYEQYF.

J is TRBJ1-3 and V is TRBV12-2; TRBD1, the table's D call, lacks a check against the DNA. TRBV12-2 constitutes a pseudogene. CDR3 length equals 22 residues. For the CDR3, the DNA is TGTGCAAGTCGCCCACGGAGCCCACGGAGGGAGGACAGGGGAACGTTGGGAAACACCATATATTTT. Protein sequence: CASRPRSPRREDRGTLGNTIYF.

This clonotype has a count of ten or more. The rearrangement uses TRBV5-6 and TRBJ2-5; 9 bases are shared with TRBD1. CDR3 length: 15 residues. Trimming took 4 bases from V and 3 from J; bases not matched to a gene: 7. Germline V gene sequence: CDR1 SGHDT, CDR2 YYEEEE. The CDR3 DNA follows: TGTGCCAGCAGCCGTCGGACAGGGGTGAAAGAGACCCAGTACTTC. This codes for CASSRRTGVKETQYF.

This clonotype occurred many times. The CDR3 nucleotides read TGTGCCAGCAGACTGTCAGGGGACTATGGCTACACCTTC. Amino acid sequence: CASRLSGDYGYTF. V is TRBV5-5 and J is TRBJ1-2; the D gene is possibly TRBD1 (6 bases). Trimming shortened V by 5 bases and J by 3 bases, and 11 bases separated the two germline ends. Germline CDR1 SGHKS, CDR2 YYEKEE (reference sequence). The CDR3 totals 13 residues.